This record concerns one TCR beta chain sequence. This table comes from immunoSEQ multiplex PCR, and its TCRdb copy is limited to in-frame clones, with some not included. The sample has some 180,000 clones, under 90% seen once. This entry comes from a study of blood T cell repertoires in COVID-19. About the research overall: Both acute and convalescent COVID-19 samples were obtained from the United States, Italy and Spain. T cells, B-cell-depleted T cells, or PBMCs provided the cDNA or gDNA that served as material.

V lost 4 bases to trimming and J lost 2 bases, with 17 bases between them. The CDR3 is 16 residues long. Germline V lookup: CDR1 SGHDN, CDR2 FVKESK. The receptor's source is a man in his forties with acute or convalescent COVID-19. The V call is TRBV14, the J call TRBJ1-2; D gene unclear. Sequencing was done on a sample of peripheral blood. The CDR3 DNA follows: TGTGCCAGCAGCCGACCCGGAGACGAACCCAACTATGGCTACACCTTC. This sequence encodes CASSRPGDEPNYGYTF.